This T cell receptor beta chain derives from a study of T cell responses to AZD1222 COVID-19 vaccine. The CDR3 totals 15 residues. After removal of 6 bases from V and 5 bases from J, the junction contained 7 bases not matched to a gene. Germline V gene lookup returns CDR1 ENHRY and CDR2 SYGVKD. Study-wide results and caveats: Nearly half of the spike-specific TCRs reportedly recognize variant regions that carry no mutations. Only after the peak T cell response were repertoires sampled. Increased Spike-specific TCR breadth and depth were observed after two AZD1222 doses. Clonal diversity may have been underestimated, and the donors were mostly white British, with more females than males.

To note about this clone: The antigen remains undetermined.

Profiled with immunoSEQ multiplex PCR; TCRdb holds only in-frame clones, not every one. Of 150,000 to 250,000 clones detected, roughly 92% appear once; the ten largest clones hold 1%. The clonotype comes from an adult who received the AZD1222 COVID-19 vaccine. The chain uses TRBV10-3 and TRBJ2-2, with 9 positions matching TRBD1. The input for sequencing was peripheral blood, taken 28 days after the second AZD1222 dose. The CDR3 loop is CAIRVTGGETGELFF. DNA for the CDR3: TGTGCCATCAGGGTTACAGGGGGCGAAACCGGGGAGCTGTTTTTT.